This T cell receptor (beta chain) was identified in a study of CD8+CD57+ T cells in acquired aplastic anemia. Researchers used genomic DNA as the template to profile TCR beta VDJ and CDR3. TCRdb recomputed calls from the reads with MiXCR, one row per CDR3 protein. Found here are tens of thousands of distinct CDR3 sequences, roughly 69% of them singletons; the top ten hold about a third. CDR3 length equals 12 residues. CDR1 is DFQATT and CDR2 is SNEGSKA in the germline V gene (reference sequence). V was trimmed by 3 bases and J by 0 bases, leaving 3 bases between them. This receptor was identified in a human donor in good health, serving as a control. The rearrangement links TRBV20-1 to TRBJ1-3, with unresolved D. Sequenced: sorted CD4+, CD8+, or CD8+CD57+ T cells (not recorded which) from PBMCs. The CDR3 DNA is TGCAGTGCTAGTAGCTCTGGAAACACCATATATTTT. Translated: CSASSSGNTIYF.